These T cell receptor beta chains were read from a single sample in a study of blood T cell repertoires in COVID-19. The data were produced by immunoSEQ multiplex PCR, yet TCRdb's version contains in-frame clones alone and is incomplete. The sample holds 200,000 to 300,000 clones, roughly four fifths seen once. The sequencing input was peripheral blood. The receptors were sampled from a young woman with acute or convalescent COVID-19. Both conserved end residues are part of each CDR3. The order of the fields is V gene, J gene, clone size, D gene, CDR3 DNA, CDR3 protein. A D gene is named only where the DNA matches it firmly. The size entry is marked missing in some rows and otherwise reads once, few, many or a size class.

v_gene: TRBV11-2
j_gene: TRBJ1-6
abundance: few
d_gene: TRBD1
CDR3nt: TGTGCCAGCATAACCGGGACAGGGGATTCACCCCTCCACTTT
CDR3aa: CASITGTGDSPLHF

v_gene: TRBV19
j_gene: TRBJ2-3
abundance: .
d_gene: .
CDR3nt: TGTGCCAGTATAGAGCGTGGGAGCACAGATACGCAGTATTTT
CDR3aa: CASIERGSTDTQYF

v_gene: TRBV10-2
j_gene: TRBJ1-5
abundance: once
d_gene: TRBD1
CDR3nt: TGCGCCAGCCGCCTCGGACAGGGGAATCAGCCCCAGCATTTT
CDR3aa: CASRLGQGNQPQHF

v_gene: TRBV4-3
j_gene: TRBJ2-2
abundance: once
d_gene: TRBD1
CDR3nt: TGCGCCAGCAGCCAAGATACCGTAAGACAGGGGGCCGGGGAGCTGTTTTTT
CDR3aa: CASSQDTVRQGAGELFF

v_gene: TRBV5-3
j_gene: TRBJ2-5
abundance: .
d_gene: .
CDR3nt: TGTGCCAGAAGCTTCGGTTGTGGAGAGACCCAGTACTTC
CDR3aa: CARSFGCGETQYF

v_gene: TRBV7-9
j_gene: TRBJ1-2
abundance: .
d_gene: TRBD1
CDR3nt: TGTGCCAGCAGCTTAGGACAGGGGGCAGGGTATGGCTACACCTTC
CDR3aa: CASSLGQGAGYGYTF

v_gene: TRBV6-2/TRBV6-3
j_gene: TRBJ1-1
abundance: .
d_gene: .
CDR3nt: TGTGCCAGCAGTTACTCGATCCGGTGGGGGGTTTATGCTTTCTTT
CDR3aa: CASSYSIRWGVYAFF

v_gene: TRBV25-1
j_gene: TRBJ2-3
abundance: .
d_gene: .
CDR3nt: TGTGCCAGCAGTGACCCCTCCTCCCCAGATACGCAGTATTTT
CDR3aa: CASSDPSSPDTQYF

v_gene: TRBV24-1
j_gene: TRBJ2-1
abundance: .
d_gene: TRBD2
CDR3nt: TGTGCCACCAGCCCTGGGCGTCTAGCGGGGGACAATGAGCAGTTCTTC
CDR3aa: CATSPGRLAGDNEQFF

v_gene: TRBV9
j_gene: TRBJ2-1
abundance: .
d_gene: TRBD2
CDR3nt: TGTGCCAGCAGCGCTGGGACTAGCGGGAGGAGCTCCTACAATGAGCAGTTCTTC
CDR3aa: CASSAGTSGRSSYNEQFF

v_gene: TRBV5-1
j_gene: TRBJ2-2
abundance: .
d_gene: .
CDR3nt: TGCGCCAGCAGAGGTCAGACAGCAGCTTTTTCCGGGGAGCTGTTTTTT
CDR3aa: CASRGQTAAFSGELFF

v_gene: TRBV7-8
j_gene: TRBJ1-2
abundance: .
d_gene: TRBD1
CDR3nt: TGTGCCAGCAGCGAAGACAGGGACAGGCCAACTGCTGGCTACACCTTC
CDR3aa: CASSEDRDRPTAGYTF

v_gene: TRBV7-9
j_gene: TRBJ2-1
abundance: .
d_gene: .
CDR3nt: TGTGCCAGCAGCCCCCTATCGATAAATGAGCAGTTCTTC
CDR3aa: CASSPLSINEQFF

v_gene: TRBV18
j_gene: TRBJ1-6
abundance: once
d_gene: .
CDR3nt: TGTGCCAGCTCACCACGGCAACCTTCACCCCTCCACTTT
CDR3aa: CASSPRQPSPLHF

v_gene: TRBV19
j_gene: TRBJ2-3
abundance: once
d_gene: TRBD2
CDR3nt: TGTGCCAGTAGTGGACGTCCTAGCGGAGGCGGAGATACGCAGTATTTT
CDR3aa: CASSGRPSGGGDTQYF